A selection of T cell receptor beta chains follows, all from one sample in a study of blood T cells in healthy people across ages. A single record per CDR3 protein comes from TCRdb applying MiXCR to the 5' RACE reads. The sample gives 600,000 to 800,000 distinct CDR3 sequences, around a fifth of which show up once; around 3.4% is in the top ten. Sequencing was done on a sample of blood. The receptors were gathered from a man in his 70s in good health. Each CDR3 is given with its conserved first and last residue. A D gene is named only where the DNA matches it firmly. Not every row has a clone size; where given, it reads once, few, many or a size class.

V,D,size,J,DNA,CDR3
TRBV10-3,.,few,TRBJ2-1,TGTGCCATCACTCCGGGACTTTACAATGAGCAGTTCTTC,CAITPGLYNEQFF
TRBV7-2,.,few,TRBJ2-7,TGTGCCAGCAGCTTAGAGGTGTCCCGCTACTACGAGCAGTACTTC,CASSLEVSRYYEQYF
TRBV12-3/TRBV12-4,.,.,TRBJ2-1,TGTGCCAATCCCGGTCCGCAGCAGTTCTTC,CANPGPQQFF
TRBV18,.,.,TRBJ2-3,TGTGCCAGCTCACCTAGATCCATATCGGCAGATACGCAGTATTTT,CASSPRSISADTQYF
TRBV6-2/TRBV6-3,.,once,TRBJ2-1,TGTGCCAGCAGCCTCCGAGCAAGAGGGCTCTCCTACAATGAGCAGTTCTTC,CASSLRARGLSYNEQFF
TRBV29-1,TRBD1,.,TRBJ2-7,TGCAGCGTTGACGGACAGGGGGCCTCCGAGCAGTACTTC,CSVDGQGASEQYF
TRBV15,.,.,TRBJ2-4,TGTGCCACCAGCACGGCGGAACTAGCCAAAAACATTCAGTACTTC,CATSTAELAKNIQYF
TRBV9,.,.,TRBJ1-1,TGTGCCAGCAGCGTTTGGAGGGATGCGAACACTGAAGCTTTCTTT,CASSVWRDANTEAFF
TRBV28,TRBD2,.,TRBJ2-7,TGTGCCAGCAGGGCTAGCGGGATCCATGAGCAGTACTTC,CASRASGIHEQYF
TRBV6-2/TRBV6-3,TRBD2,few,TRBJ2-5,TGTGCCAGCAGCTCCCCGTCGCGACTAGCGAAACAAGAGACCCAGTACTTC,CASSSPSRLAKQETQYF
TRBV5-1,.,many,TRBJ2-3,TGTGCCAGCAGCTTAGCCCCAGGGAGCACAGATACGCAGTATTTT,CASSLAPGSTDTQYF
TRBV7-2,TRBD2,.,TRBJ2-3,TGTGCCAGCAGCCCTAGTGGGGGACTAGGGCGTCCAGATGCGCAGTATTTT,CASSPSGGLGRPDAQYF
TRBV5-1,TRBD1,.,TRBJ1-1,TGCGCCAGCAGCTTACGGGACAGGGGGGGCACTGAAGCTTTCTTT,CASSLRDRGGTEAFF
TRBV14,TRBD1,.,TRBJ2-7,TGTGCCAGCAGCCAAAGGGACAGACCGTCCTACGAGCAGTACTTC,CASSQRDRPSYEQYF
TRBV10-3,TRBD1,few,TRBJ2-5,TGTGCCATCAGTGAGGGACGACAGGGGCGGCAAGAGACCCAGTACTTC,CAISEGRQGRQETQYF
TRBV10-3,TRBD1,few,TRBJ2-2,TGTGCCATCAGTGAGTCTGGGACAGGGAACACCGGGGAGCTGTTTTTT,CAISESGTGNTGELFF
TRBV2,TRBD1,few,TRBJ1-2,TGTGCCAGCAGTGAACAGACAGGGAAGTACTATGGCTACACCTTC,CASSEQTGKYYGYTF